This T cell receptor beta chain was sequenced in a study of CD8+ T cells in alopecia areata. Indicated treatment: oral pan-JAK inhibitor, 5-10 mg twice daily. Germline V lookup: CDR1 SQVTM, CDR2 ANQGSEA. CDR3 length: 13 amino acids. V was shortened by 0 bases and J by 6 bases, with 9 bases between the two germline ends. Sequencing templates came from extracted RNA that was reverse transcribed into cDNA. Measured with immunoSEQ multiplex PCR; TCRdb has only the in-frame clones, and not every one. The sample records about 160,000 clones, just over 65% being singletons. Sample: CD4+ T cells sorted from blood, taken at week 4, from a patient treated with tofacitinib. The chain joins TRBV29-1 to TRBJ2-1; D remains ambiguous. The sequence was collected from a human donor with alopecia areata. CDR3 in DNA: TGCAGCGTTGAAGATCTCATCCCCAATGAGCAGTTCTTC. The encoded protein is CSVEDLIPNEQFF.